Given below is one TCR beta chain in context. This clone may be a read error of a much larger clone one base away. Trimming removed 5 bases from V and 3 bases from J; junction bases left unmatched: 7. CDR1 is LNHDA, CDR2 SQIVND, per germline (reference sequence). This CDR3 spans 14 amino acids. It was RNA transcripts that yielded the amplified TCR beta CDR3 regions. RT-PCR in the first round (using the HTBI primer set) targeted the TCR CDR3. TCRdb reprocessed the multiplex PCR reads via MiXCR and lists one record per CDR3 protein. The sample shows roughly 290,000 distinct CDR3 sequences, 15% to 20% of them seen only once. The source of the sample is a study of T cells in Graves' hyperthyroidism and ophthalmopathy. Overall study: Upon initial diagnosis and before any treatment, peripheral blood was collected.

The source is a woman aged 60-75 years with Graves' ophthalmopathy. Sequencing was done on a sample of blood. The J gene is TRBJ2-7, the V gene TRBV19; TRBD1 matches 7 bases. The chain's CDR3 is CASSVSTGVYEQYF. In nucleotides, the CDR3 is TGTGCCAGTAGTGTGTCAACAGGGGTCTACGAGCAGTACTTC.